The 5 T cell receptor beta chains below all came from one sample that was sequenced in a study of cytomegalovirus exposure and HLA in healthy donors. Vbeta (60) and Jbeta (13) primers were used in the PCR. Generated by immunoSEQ multiplex PCR, the TCRdb table keeps only in-frame clones and is missing some. The sample has approximately 150,000 clones; 75% to 85% are singletons. Sequencing used PBMCs. The source of these receptors is a woman between 50 and 59 years old in good health and CMV-seropositive.

The chain uses TRBV9 and TRBJ2-1; D gene ambiguous. The CDR3 spans 14 residues. The germline CDR1 and CDR2 sequences are SGDLS and YYNGEE. V was shortened by 1 base and J by 2 bases, with 7 bases between the two germline ends. The CDR3 DNA follows: TGTGCCAGCAGCGTATGGGCGACCTACAATGAGCAGTTCTTC. Protein product: CASSVWATYNEQFF.

The V call is TRBV14, the J call TRBJ1-1, with no clear D. This CDR3 has 14 amino acids. With 2 bases removed from V and 6 bases from J, the gap between germline ends came to 13 bases. Per the germline V gene, CDR1 is SGHDN and CDR2 is FVKESK. For the CDR3, the DNA is TGTGCCAGCAGCCAATCAAAAACATTCTCTGAAGCTTTCTTT. It yields the protein CASSQSKTFSEAFF.

The chain recombines TRBV6-5 with TRBJ2-1; D is ambiguous. V was shortened by 6 bases and J by 1 base, with 4 bases between the two germline ends. The germline CDR1 and CDR2 sequences are MNHEY and SVGAGI. This CDR3 is built from 12 residues. The CDR3 region has the DNA TGTGCCAGCAGCCCGTCCTACAATGAGCAGTTCTTC. Protein: CASSPSYNEQFF.

The V and J genes are TRBV7-7 and TRBJ2-5; 7 nucleotides agree with TRBD1. The length of the CDR3 is 13 residues. Germline V CDR1 and CDR2: SSHAT, FNYEAQ (reference sequence). V shed 5 bases, J shed 9 bases, and the junction held 9 bases outside the gene matches. Here the CDR3 DNA reads TGTGCCAGCAGCCGGGACAGCCTAGGGGCCCAGTACTTC. Protein product: CASSRDSLGAQYF.

J is TRBJ1-2 and V is TRBV15, with D possibly matching TRBD1 (5 bases). Trimming removed 1 base at V and 4 bases at J, with 13 bases between. The CDR3 length is 15 residues. The germline V gene encodes CDR1 LNHNV and CDR2 YYDKDF (reference sequence). The CDR3: CATSRGNGHPYGYTF. The CDR3 region has the DNA TGTGCCACCAGCAGAGGTAATGGACATCCCTATGGCTACACCTTC.